One sample yielded the 17 T cell receptor beta chains listed below, sequenced in a study of blood T cell repertoires in COVID-19. Data came from immunoSEQ multiplex PCR; TCRdb stores just in-frame clones and leaves some out. The sample has 150,000 to 200,000 clones, around 86% seen once. The sample taken for sequencing was peripheral blood. Receptor source: a woman in her seventies with COVID-19, enrolled during active disease.

This clone was counted only a few times. The V gene is TRBV14, the J gene TRBJ1-5; 7 nucleotides match TRBD1. The V and J ends lost 6 bases and 7 bases, in that order; junction bases with no gene match: 9. Germline V CDR1 and CDR2: SGHDN, FVKESK. This CDR3 is built from 14 residues. This CDR3 is CASRDRQGSQPQHF. In DNA form, the CDR3 reads TGTGCCAGCAGAGACAGACAGGGAAGCCAGCCCCAGCATTTT.

The genes are TRBV2 and TRBJ1-5; a possible D gene is TRBD1 (6 bases). Per germline, CDR1 SNHLY and CDR2 FYNNEI. The CDR3 spans 15 residues. Between the trimmed V and J ends, which lost 5 bases and 7 bases, there was a span of 18 bases. The CDR3 loop reads CASSRLQGSRQPQHF. CDR3 DNA sequence: TGTGCCAGCAGTCGATTACAGGGTTCACGACAGCCCCAGCATTTT.

J is TRBJ2-3 and V is TRBV5-4, with D perhaps TRBD1 (6 bases). The CDR3 is made up of 16 amino acids. Germline assignment: CDR1 SGHNT and CDR2 YYREEE (reference sequence). V lost 0 bases and J 0 bases, leaving 11 bases between the germline ends. The CDR3 sequence is CASSLGTDLSTDTQYF. CDR3 in DNA: TGTGCCAGCAGCTTGGGGACAGATCTTAGCACAGATACGCAGTATTTT.

The chain employs TRBV28 and TRBJ2-7; no definite D call. The V and J ends lost 7 bases and 0 bases respectively, with 4 bases between them. The CDR3 contains 11 residues. Per germline, CDR1 MDHEN and CDR2 SYDVKM. In DNA, the CDR3 is TGTGCCAGCACGGGCTCCTACGAGCAGTACTTC. Its translation: CASTGSYEQYF. Variable domain in full (rest from reference TRBV28 and TRBJ2-7): DVKVTQSSRYLVKRTGEKVFLECVQDMDHENMFWYRQDPGLGLRLIYFSYDVKMKEKGDIPEGYSVSREKKERFSLILESASTNQTSMYLCASTGSYEQYFGPGTRLTVT.

The V gene is TRBV28, the J gene TRBJ2-5; TRBD2 agrees at 11 bases. V shed 3 bases and J 2 bases; nucleotides not matched to a gene: 11. The CDR3 is made up of 18 amino acids. CDR1 and CDR2 from the germline V gene are MDHEN and SYDVKM. CDR3: CASSLPSGRRPIQETQYF. CDR3 bases: TGTGCCAGCAGTTTGCCTAGCGGGAGGCGCCCTATACAAGAGACCCAGTACTTC.

V and J are TRBV3-1 (or the pseudogene TRBV3-2) and TRBJ2-7, with a possible D match to TRBD2 (6 bases). The V gene's germline CDR1 is LGHDT and CDR2 YNNKEL (reference sequence). Trimming cost V 4 bases and J 2 bases, with 21 bases left between them. The CDR3 is made up of 17 amino acids. The CDR3 sequence: CASSPSMRLVSPYEQYF. The CDR3 DNA is TGTGCCAGCAGCCCGTCGATGAGACTAGTCTCTCCCTACGAGCAGTACTTC.

The gene calls are TRBV7-2 and TRBJ1-6; D is unresolved. CDR3 size: 14 residues. From germline, CDR1 is SGHTA and CDR2 FQGNSA. Trimming took 11 bases from V and 10 from J, leaving 21 bases between them. The CDR3 is CASSNGVPASPLHF. The CDR3 bases are TGTGCCTCTTCGAACGGGGTTCCGGCCTCACCCCTCCACTTT.

The J gene is TRBJ2-5, the V gene TRBV9; 7 bases line up with TRBD2. CDR3 length equals 14 residues. The germline V gene encodes CDR1 SGDLS and CDR2 YYNGEE. With V trimmed by 4 bases and J by 1 base, 4 bases remained unmatched. CDR3 protein: CASSRDYRQETQYF. In DNA, the CDR3 is TGTGCCAGCAGCCGGGACTACCGCCAAGAGACCCAGTACTTC.

This rearrangement joins TRBV28 to TRBJ1-4, with a tentative D call TRBD1 (5 bases). Per the germline V gene, CDR1 is MDHEN and CDR2 is SYDVKM. V lost 3 bases to trimming and J lost 1 base, with 6 bases between them. The CDR3 spans 14 residues. The CDR3 reads CASSLTETNEKLFF. For the CDR3, the DNA is TGTGCCAGCAGTTTGACAGAAACTAATGAAAAACTGTTTTTT. Full variable domain (outside the CDR3, taken from reference TRBV28 and TRBJ1-4): DVKVTQSSRYLVKRTGEKVFLECVQDMDHENMFWYRQDPGLGLRLIYFSYDVKMKEKGDIPEGYSVSREKKERFSLILESASTNQTSMYLCASSLTETNEKLFFGSGTQLSVL.

V and J are TRBV4-1 and TRBJ1-3; TRBD1 aligns across 7 bases. V shed 6 bases and J 0 bases; nucleotides not matched to a gene: 14. Germline-derived CDR1 and CDR2 are MGHRA and YSYEKL. This CDR3 has 18 amino acids. CDR3 region: CASRRVQLGQYSGNTIYF. CDR3 coding DNA: TGCGCCAGCAGGAGGGTCCAACTGGGACAGTACTCTGGAAACACCATATATTTT.

This sequence joins TRBV12-3 or TRBV12-4 and TRBJ2-2; D is possibly TRBD2 (6 bases). The CDR3 is made up of 12 amino acids. With 5 bases removed from V and 5 bases from J, the gap between germline ends came to 6 bases. For the CDR3, the DNA is TGTGCCAGCAGTCGGGGGACCGGGGAGCTGTTTTTT. Its protein product is CASSRGTGELFF.

The chain joins TRBV10-1 to TRBJ1-3, with D maybe TRBD1 (5 bases). CDR1 and CDR2 (germline): WNHNN, SYGVQD (reference sequence). This CDR3 comprises 16 residues. Trimming stripped 4 bases from V and 0 bases from J, with 13 bases between. The CDR3 DNA is TGCGCCAGCAGTGGTGACAGCCCGAGCTCTGGAAACACCATATATTTT. As protein: CASSGDSPSSGNTIYF.

V is TRBV10-1 and J is TRBJ2-3; no definite D call. Between the trimmed V and J ends, which lost 8 bases and 0 bases, there was a span of 6 bases. Looked up from germline, CDR1 is WNHNN and CDR2 is SYGVQD (reference sequence). CDR3 length: 12 residues. Here the CDR3 reads CASSSSTDTQYF. The CDR3 nucleotides read TGCGCCAGCTCCTCTAGCACAGATACGCAGTATTTT.

V is TRBV27 and J is TRBJ2-3, with 11 bases lining up with TRBD2. In germline, CDR1 is MNHEY, CDR2 SMNVEV (reference sequence). With V trimmed by 0 bases and J by 4 bases, 6 bases remained unmatched. There are 17 residues in the CDR3. CDR3 sequence reads: CASSLSVLAGVPDTQYF. DNA of the CDR3: TGTGCCAGCAGTTTATCTGTACTAGCGGGAGTTCCAGATACGCAGTATTTT.

V is TRBV6-2 or TRBV6-3 and J is TRBJ2-7; D possibly corresponds to TRBD1 (5 bases). CDR1 is MNHEY, CDR2 SVGEGT, per germline. V lost 5 bases and J 7 bases, leaving 21 bases between the germline ends. The length of the CDR3 is 15 residues. DNA for the CDR3: TGTGCCAGCAGTCAGCACAGGCCGGCTATGGATGAGCAGTACTTC. Translated, it gives CASSQHRPAMDEQYF.

In DNA form, the CDR3 reads TGTGCCAGCAGCTTAGTGGTACGGGGGGCCGCTCGTCCTTATGGCTACACCTTC. As protein: CASSLVVRGAARPYGYTF. The chain carries TRBV7-2 and TRBJ1-2; weak D call: TRBD1 (6 bases). Germline V gene lookup returns CDR1 SGHTA and CDR2 FQGNSA. This CDR3 is 18 amino acids long. V was shortened by 1 base and J by 5 bases, with 23 bases between the two germline ends. The whole variable domain, filled in from reference TRBV7-2 and TRBJ1-2, reads GAGVSQSPSNKVTEKGKDVELRCDPISGHTALYWYRQSLGQGLEFLIYFQGNSAPDKSGLPSDRFSAERTGGSVSTLTIQRTQQEDSAVYLCASSLVVRGAARPYGYTFGSGTRLTVV.

V is TRBV30 and J is TRBJ1-2; 8 nucleotides agree with TRBD1. V lost 2 bases and J lost 8; bases outside the gene matches: 7. This CDR3 region has 13 residues. Germline V lookup: CDR1 GTSNPN, CDR2 SVGIG (reference sequence). The CDR3 region has the DNA TGTGCCTGGAGTCCTAGGACAGGGAAGGGCTACACCTTC. Translated: CAWSPRTGKGYTF.